Listed below are T cell receptor beta chains from one sample, sequenced in a study of T cell repertoires in cytomegalovirus infection. MiXCR, applied by TCRdb to the reads, yields one record per CDR3 protein. The table lists around 190,000 distinct CDR3 sequences, over 13% of them singletons. Material for sequencing was PBMCs. The source is a human donor in good health (CMV status not recorded). Some clones in this sample may be carry-over from other donors' samples. CDR3s include the opening cysteine and the closing phenylalanine or tryptophan. A D gene is named only where the DNA matches it firmly. Rows give clone size only sometimes, using once, few, many, or a class for an expanded clone.

>many|TRBJ2-7|TRBV6-2/TRBV6-3|NA
TGTGCCAGCAGTTACGCGGGCGGGACGGGGTACGAGCAGTACTTC
CASSYAGGTGYEQYF
>many|TRBJ1-5|TRBV7-2|NA
TGTGCCAGCAGATTACAGGGTCTGGGCAATCAGCCCCAGCATTTT
CASRLQGLGNQPQHF
>NA|TRBJ2-1|TRBV6-2/TRBV6-3|TRBD2
TGTGCCAGCAGCGGACTAGCGGGACTTGACTACAATGAGCAGTTCTTC
CASSGLAGLDYNEQFF
>NA|TRBJ2-5|TRBV6-2/TRBV6-3|TRBD1
TGTGACAGCAGTTACTCAGGGGGACAGTCCCAAGAGACCCAGTACTTC
CDSSYSGGQSQETQYF
>NA|TRBJ2-1|TRBV28|TRBD1
TGTGCCAGTATTGGGACAGAGGGTCGCTACAATGAGCAGTTCTTC
CASIGTEGRYNEQFF
>NA|TRBJ1-5|TRBV6-1|TRBD1
TGTGCCAGCAGTGAGACAGGGCCAACGCAGCCCCAGCGTTTT
CASSETGPTQPQRF
>many|TRBJ1-2|TRBV7-3|NA
TGTGCCAGCAGCCTCGACCCAGGGTATGGCTACACCTTC
CASSLDPGYGYTF
>many|TRBJ1-3|TRBV5-1|NA
TGCGCCAGCAGCTTGGATGGAGTCTCTGGAAACACCATATATTTT
CASSLDGVSGNTIYF
>many|TRBJ1-3|TRBV7-8|NA
TGTGCCAGCAGCTTAGTGGGGGTGGCTGGAAACACCATATATTTT
CASSLVGVAGNTIYF
>NA|TRBJ2-7|TRBV25-1|TRBD2
TGTGCCAGCATGTCCGGGACTAGCGGGCCGTCCTACGAGCAGTACTTC
CASMSGTSGPSYEQYF
>NA|TRBJ2-2|TRBV28|TRBD1
TGTGCCAGCAGTCCGATCGGACAGGGGAAGGTCGGGGAGCTGTTTTTT
CASSPIGQGKVGELFF
>NA|TRBJ2-7|TRBV29-1|NA
TGCAGCGTTGGGTACATTTCCTACGAGCAGTACTTC
CSVGYISYEQYF
>NA|TRBJ2-3|TRBV4-3|NA
TGCGCCAGCAGCCCTCGCACTGGAGATACGCAGTATTTT
CASSPRTGDTQYF
>few|TRBJ2-3|TRBV6-2/TRBV6-3|NA
TGTGCCAGCCTTGGTTTAGGCGGGGCCGGGGATACGCAGTATTTT
CASLGLGGAGDTQYF
>many|TRBJ2-5|TRBV5-4|NA
TGTGCCAGCAGCCCGATCGGGACCGGCCAAGAGACCCAGTACTTC
CASSPIGTGQETQYF
>few|TRBJ1-2|TRBV13|NA
TGTGCCAGCAGCTTAGGAGGCTTTGAGGCAGTTTGGGAGGGCTACACCTTC
CASSLGGFEAVWEGYTF
>NA|TRBJ1-5|TRBV28|NA
TGTGCCAGCAGTGGTGGACTGGATAGCAATCAGCCCCAGCATTTT
CASSGGLDSNQPQHF
>many|TRBJ2-2|TRBV11-2|NA
TGTGCCAGCAGCCCCGGGTCCCTAAATACGGGAAACGGGGAGCTGTTTTTT
CASSPGSLNTGNGELFF
>NA|TRBJ2-7|TRBV18|NA
TGTGCCAGCTCACTTGGGGGGTTTAACTACGAGCAGTACTTC
CASSLGGFNYEQYF
>few|TRBJ1-1|TRBV29-1|NA
TGCAGCGTTGCGGGGGGGTCGCCTATGAACACTGAAGCTTTCTTT
CSVAGGSPMNTEAFF
>few|TRBJ1-2|TRBV19|TRBD1
TGTGCCAGTAGTGCGGGGACAGCTAACTATGGCTACACCTTC
CASSAGTANYGYTF
>NA|TRBJ1-2|TRBV28|TRBD1
TGTGCCAGCAGTTCCCCCCGACAGGGATGGAGAGGCTACACCTTC
CASSSPRQGWRGYTF
>many|TRBJ2-5|TRBV7-8|TRBD1
TGTGCCAGCAGCCCCCGGAAGGGGGCCCAAGAGACCCAGTACTTC
CASSPRKGAQETQYF
>few|TRBJ1-5|TRBV20-1|NA
TGCAGTGCTAGAGCTAGTACAGTTGGGGGTCAGCCCCAGCATTTT
CSARASTVGGQPQHF
>NA|TRBJ2-5|TRBV25-1|TRBD2
TGTGCCAGCAGGTTGAGCGGGGATCTAGGGACCCAGTACTTC
CASRLSGDLGTQYF
>NA|TRBJ2-7|TRBV7-9|NA
TGTGCCAGCAGCCAATATGGGACCACCTACGAGCAGTACTTC
CASSQYGTTYEQYF
>many|TRBJ2-7|TRBV18|NA
TGTGCCAGCTCACCACCTTGGAATAGCGTCGAGCAGTACTTC
CASSPPWNSVEQYF
>many|TRBJ1-1|TRBV7-9|NA
TGTGCCAGCAGCCTCAGCAACACTGAAGCTTTCTTT
CASSLSNTEAFF
>few|TRBJ2-1|TRBV29-1|NA
TGCAGCGTTGAAGATTCCAACTACAATGAGCAGTTCTTC
CSVEDSNYNEQFF
>NA|TRBJ1-1|TRBV6-2/TRBV6-3|NA
TGTGCCAGCCGCCTCCGCGGGAACACTGAAGCTTTCTTT
CASRLRGNTEAFF
>few|TRBJ1-4|TRBV7-9|TRBD1
TGTGCCAGCAGCTTTCGACAGGGTTGGGAAAAACTGTTTTTT
CASSFRQGWEKLFF
>many|TRBJ2-3|TRBV7-2|NA
TGTGCCAGCAGCTCAATCTACAACACAGATACGCAGTATTTT
CASSSIYNTDTQYF
>NA|TRBJ1-1|TRBV29-1|NA
TGCAGCGTTGAAGATCCCAGGGGCACTGAAGCTTTCTTT
CSVEDPRGTEAFF
>many|TRBJ1-1|TRBV7-2|NA
TGTGCCAGCAGCCCCCGGACAGAGTGGACTGAAGCTTTCTTT
CASSPRTEWTEAFF
>many|TRBJ2-1|TRBV7-9|TRBD1
TGTGCCAGCAGCTTAGGGGACAGGGGACGAGAGCAGTTCTTC
CASSLGDRGREQFF
>NA|TRBJ1-1|TRBV7-2|NA
TGTGCCAGCAGCCCTAATAGTGGGGTGGGGGTTGAAGCTTTCTTT
CASSPNSGVGVEAFF
>many|TRBJ2-6|TRBV28|TRBD1
TGTGCCAGCAGTCTCGACAGGGCTGGGGCCAACGTCCTGACTTTC
CASSLDRAGANVLTF
>few|TRBJ2-5|TRBV27|TRBD2
TGTGCCAGCACCTTGACTAGCGGGAGTCTGGAGACCCAGTACTTC
CASTLTSGSLETQYF
>many|TRBJ1-2|TRBV4-2|NA
TGTGCCAGCAGCCAAGAGATCTGGTCCTATGGCTACACCTTC
CASSQEIWSYGYTF
>NA|TRBJ2-1|TRBV11-2|NA
TGTGCCAGCACCCGTTATAGGGGCTTGGAGGGTGAGCAGTTCTTC
CASTRYRGLEGEQFF
>few|TRBJ1-1|TRBV28|NA
TGTGCCAGCAGTTTAGGGACAAGGGGAGCTTTCTTT
CASSLGTRGAFF
>few|TRBJ1-1|TRBV28|TRBD1
TGTGCCAGCAGCCGGGACAGGGGGACAAACACTGAAGCTTTCTTT
CASSRDRGTNTEAFF
>NA|TRBJ1-5|TRBV6-2/TRBV6-3|NA
TGTGCCAGCAGTTACTCCAGGACGGTGCCGATGCCCCAGCATTTT
CASSYSRTVPMPQHF
>NA|TRBJ2-4|TRBV28|NA
TGTGCCAGCAGTTTATCGGGGAGAGACATTCAGTACTTC
CASSLSGRDIQYF